The T cell receptor beta chain under discussion was sequenced for a study of T cells in Graves' hyperthyroidism and ophthalmopathy. The study, taken as a whole, reports: Median prediction lead before ophthalmopathy onset was around 6.9 months with the model. Also found in blood were most expanded thyroid clonotypes above 0.001.

The sample holds many counts of this clonotype. Its antigen is as yet unknown. The cohort's ophthalmopathy patients, a group with duration under 3 months, had a Clinical Activity Score of at least 3 and a NOSPECS grade of at least 4. The authors took PBMCs from 7.5 to 10 ml fresh peripheral blood. There were TCR beta CDR3 regions amplified from RNA transcripts. First-round RT-PCR of the TCR CDR3 relied on the HTBI primer set. TCRdb used MiXCR to reprocess the multiplex PCR reads, holding one entry per CDR3 protein. The table lists almost 350,000 distinct CDR3 sequences, around a sixth of them singletons. This CDR3 is built from 15 residues. V was pared by 7 bases and J by 5 bases, with 10 bases of the junction left unmatched. Germline V CDR1 and CDR2: KGHDR, SFDVKD.

V and J are TRBV24-1 and TRBJ1-1, with TRBD1 identical over 9 bases. Specimen: blood. The clonotype comes from a woman aged 40-49 years with Graves' ophthalmopathy. CDR3 nucleotides: TGTGCCACCAGGGGCACAGGGGGCACGGGGACTGAAGCTTTCTTT. Translated, it gives CATRGTGGTGTEAFF.